The clone carrying this T cell receptor (beta chain) was recorded a few times. This record comes from a study of T cells in Graves' hyperthyroidism and ophthalmopathy. Study context: Before treatment of any kind, peripheral blood was taken at initial diagnosis.

Thyroid ultrasound, orbital computed tomography, clinical symptoms, and serum thyroxine and TRAb underpinned diagnoses. Germline CDR1 and CDR2: SGHTS and YDEGEE. The V segment lost 2 bases and the J segment 4 bases; nucleotides outside the gene matches: 8. The CDR3 contains 16 residues. Amplification targeted TCR beta CDR3 regions from RNA transcripts. TCR CDR3 regions were first amplified by RT-PCR with HTBI primers. Via MiXCR, TCRdb re-called the multiplex PCR reads, giving one row per CDR3 protein. The table records over 450,000 distinct CDR3 sequences, 15% to 20% of them present only once. J is TRBJ2-1 and V is TRBV5-8; TRBD1 aligns across 8 bases. The origin of this receptor is a woman in her late teens or twenties with Graves' ophthalmopathy. The sample was blood. In DNA form, the CDR3 reads TGTGCCAGCAGCTTCCAACAGGGGGATCGGTACAATGAGCAGTTCTTC. Translating it yields CASSFQQGDRYNEQFF.